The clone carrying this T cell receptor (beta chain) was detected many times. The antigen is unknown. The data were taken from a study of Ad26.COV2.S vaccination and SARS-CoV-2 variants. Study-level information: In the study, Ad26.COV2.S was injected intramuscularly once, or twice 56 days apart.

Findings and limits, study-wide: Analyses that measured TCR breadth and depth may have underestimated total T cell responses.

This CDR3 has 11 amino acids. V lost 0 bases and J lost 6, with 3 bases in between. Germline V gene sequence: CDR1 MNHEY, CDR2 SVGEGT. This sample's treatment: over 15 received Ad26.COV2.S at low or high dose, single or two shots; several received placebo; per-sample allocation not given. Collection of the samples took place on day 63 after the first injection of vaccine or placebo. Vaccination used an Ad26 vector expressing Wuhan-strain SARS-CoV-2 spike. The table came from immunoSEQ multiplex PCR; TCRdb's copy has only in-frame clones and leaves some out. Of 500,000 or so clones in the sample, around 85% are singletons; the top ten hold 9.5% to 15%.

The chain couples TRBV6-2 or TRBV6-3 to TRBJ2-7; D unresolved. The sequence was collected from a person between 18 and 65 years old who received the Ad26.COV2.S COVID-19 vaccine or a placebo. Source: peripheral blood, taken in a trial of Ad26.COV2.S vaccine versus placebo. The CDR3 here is CASSYSFEQYF. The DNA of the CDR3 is TGTGCCAGCAGTTACTCGTTCGAGCAGTACTTC.